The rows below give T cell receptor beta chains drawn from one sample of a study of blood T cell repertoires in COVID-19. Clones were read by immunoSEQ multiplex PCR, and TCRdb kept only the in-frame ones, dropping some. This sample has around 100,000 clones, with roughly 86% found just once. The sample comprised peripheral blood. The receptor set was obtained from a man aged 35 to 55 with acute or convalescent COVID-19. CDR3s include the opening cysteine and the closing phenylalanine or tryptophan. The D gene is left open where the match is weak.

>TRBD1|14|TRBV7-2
CASSSKGAYYGYTF
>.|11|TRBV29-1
CSVGQRSEQFF
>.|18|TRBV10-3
CAISESLASLYYYNEQFF
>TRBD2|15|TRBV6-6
CASRRAGGSTGELFF
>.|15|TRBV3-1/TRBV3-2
CASSLRTREESPLHF
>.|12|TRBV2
CASRDLVGTQYF
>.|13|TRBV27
CASSPGSLAEAFF
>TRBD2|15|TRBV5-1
CASSWTSGSGNEQFF
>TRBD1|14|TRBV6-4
CASRSGGKNTEAFF
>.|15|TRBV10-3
CAISERGGPAFGYTF
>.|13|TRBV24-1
CATRRQDVGELFF
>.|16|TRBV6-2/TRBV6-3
CASSPRAQGYSYEQYF
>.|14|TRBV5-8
CASPGTLSTDTQYF
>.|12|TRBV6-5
CASTRGDTEAFF
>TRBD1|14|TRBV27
CASSSTGNYQPQHF
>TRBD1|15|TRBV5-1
CASSHPGQGRYEQYF
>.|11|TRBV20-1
CSASWRGEQFF
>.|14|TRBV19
CASSMSRDRDTQYF
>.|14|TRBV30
CAWSPGRENTEAFF
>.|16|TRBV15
CATSRIKLSGISEAFF
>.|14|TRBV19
CASSGGSMITEAFF
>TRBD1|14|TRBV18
CASSPGQGAKGYTF